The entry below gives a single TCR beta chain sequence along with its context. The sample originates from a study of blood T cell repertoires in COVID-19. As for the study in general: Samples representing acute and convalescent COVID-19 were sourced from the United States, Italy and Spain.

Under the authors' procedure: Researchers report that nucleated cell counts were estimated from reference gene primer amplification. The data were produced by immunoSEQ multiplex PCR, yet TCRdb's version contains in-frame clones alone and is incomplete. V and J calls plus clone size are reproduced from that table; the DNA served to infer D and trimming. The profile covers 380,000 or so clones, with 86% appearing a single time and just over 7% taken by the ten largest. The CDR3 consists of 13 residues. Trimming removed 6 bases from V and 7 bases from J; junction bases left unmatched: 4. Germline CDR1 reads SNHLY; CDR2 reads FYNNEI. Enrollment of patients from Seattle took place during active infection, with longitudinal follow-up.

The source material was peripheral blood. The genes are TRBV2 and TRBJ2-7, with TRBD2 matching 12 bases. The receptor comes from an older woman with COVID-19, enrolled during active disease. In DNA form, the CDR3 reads TGTGCCAGCAGACTCGGACTAGCGGGGGAGCAGTACTTC. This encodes CASRLGLAGEQYF.